The 32 T cell receptor beta chains below all came from one sample that was sequenced in a study of T cell changes during pregnancy in multiple sclerosis. Profiled with immunoSEQ multiplex PCR; TCRdb holds only in-frame clones, not every one. This table has more than 85,000 clones, around 93% appearing once. Specimen: peripheral blood, collected in the third trimester of pregnancy. The receptors here all came from a female donor in good health, enrolled as a control in a pregnancy study.

This chain connects TRBV19 to TRBJ1-2; 10 nucleotides agree with TRBD1. This CDR3 has 14 residues. Germline loops: CDR1 LNHDA, CDR2 SQIVND (reference sequence). With V trimmed by 6 bases and J by 4 bases, 5 bases remained unmatched. CDR3 sequence (DNA): TGTGCCAGTAGGGGGACAGGGGCTGGCTATGGCTACACCTTC. Translated: CASRGTGAGYGYTF.

This chain links TRBV7-2 with TRBJ2-5; D is unresolved. Trimming removed 0 bases at V and 7 bases at J, with 9 bases between. Germline-derived CDR1 and CDR2 are SGHTA and FQGNSA. This CDR3 comprises 13 residues. The CDR3 reads CASSLASVGTQYF. The CDR3 nucleotides are TGTGCCAGCAGCTTAGCGTCGGTTGGGACCCAGTACTTC. Combining the CDR3 with reference TRBV7-2 and TRBJ2-5 gives the whole variable domain GAGVSQSPSNKVTEKGKDVELRCDPISGHTALYWYRQSLGQGLEFLIYFQGNSAPDKSGLPSDRFSAERTGGSVSTLTIQRTQQEDSAVYLCASSLASVGTQYFGPGTRLLVL.

The chain couples TRBV27 to TRBJ2-5; tentative D call: TRBD1 (5 bases). V was clipped by 2 bases and J by 4 bases, with 8 bases between them. The CDR3 is made up of 13 amino acids. The V gene's germline CDR1 is MNHEY and CDR2 SMNVEV (reference sequence). This chain's CDR3 is CASSLIQGETQYF. Written as DNA, the CDR3 is TGTGCCAGCAGTTTAATCCAGGGAGAGACCCAGTACTTC.

V usage is TRBV5-6 and J usage is TRBJ2-7; 16 bases match TRBD2. Germline CDR1 reads SGHDT; CDR2 reads YYEEEE. V lost 4 bases to trimming and J lost 4 bases; unmatched junction nucleotides: 5. The CDR3 runs 16 residues. CDR3 in DNA: TGTGCCAGCAGCCCCGGGACTAGCGGGAGGGGGTACGAGCAGTACTTC. This translates into CASSPGTSGRGYEQYF.

CDR3 coding DNA: TGTGCAACCGGACAGGGGGCTAACACCGGGGAGCTGTTTTTT. Its translation is CATGQGANTGELFF. V usage is TRBV2 and J usage is TRBJ2-2; 11 bases match TRBD1. CDR3 length: 14 amino acids. In germline, CDR1 is SNHLY, CDR2 FYNNEI.

The chain combines TRBV7-2 with TRBJ2-7; TRBD1 might be the D (6 bases). CDR1 and CDR2 from the germline V gene are SGHTA and FQGNSA. The CDR3 runs 14 residues. Trimming stripped 1 base from V and 2 bases from J, with 9 bases between. CDR3 bases: TGTGCCAGCAGCTTAGAACAGGGAGCCTACGAGCAGTACTTC. Residues: CASSLEQGAYEQYF.

The V and J genes are TRBV7-9 and TRBJ1-2; weak D call: TRBD1 (5 bases). This CDR3 has 14 amino acids. V lost 1 base, J lost 5 bases, and 11 bases lay in between. Germline V lookup: CDR1 SEHNR, CDR2 FQNEAQ (reference sequence). This CDR3 is CASSLDGAGYGYTF. DNA for the CDR3: TGTGCCAGCAGCTTAGATGGGGCAGGGTATGGCTACACCTTC.

This rearrangement joins TRBV28 to TRBJ2-7; 7 bases fit TRBD2. V gave up 5 bases and J gave up 4 bases; unmatched junction bases: 14. CDR1 and CDR2 (germline): MDHEN, SYDVKM. CDR3 length: 16 residues. DNA for the CDR3: TGTGCCAGCAGTCCTGGATTGGGCGGGAGTGTTTACGAGCAGTACTTC. Translation gives CASSPGLGGSVYEQYF.

This clone was seen a single time. This CDR3 is also generated by other DNA sequences in the sample. The chain has TRBV5-1 and TRBJ2-2; tentatively, D is TRBD2 (6 bases). The V gene lost 7 bases and the J gene lost 2 bases, with 12 bases spanning the gap. The CDR3 loop spans 14 amino acids. The germline V gene has CDR1 SGHRS and CDR2 YFSETQ. CDR3 in DNA: TGCGCCAGCGGGATAGCGGTAAACACCGGGGAGCTGTTTTTT. It specifies CASGIAVNTGELFF.

The chain links TRBV7-8 to TRBJ2-7, with D tentatively TRBD2 (5 bases). The V end lost 0 bases, the J end lost 5 bases, and 14 bases lay between the germline ends. The CDR3 is made up of 15 amino acids. CDR1 is SGHVS and CDR2 is FQNEAQ in the germline V gene. The DNA for the CDR3 is TGTGCCAGCAGCTTAGCAGGGAGCGGTATTGACGAGCAGTACTTC. Its protein is CASSLAGSGIDEQYF.

The rearrangement joins TRBV5-1 to TRBJ2-4; a weak D match, TRBD2 (5 bases). The V gene lost 4 bases and the J gene lost 0 bases, with 14 bases spanning the gap. Germline V gene data show CDR1 as SGHRS and CDR2 as YFSETQ. The CDR3 loop spans 16 amino acids. For the CDR3, the DNA is TGCGCCAGCAGCCTTGACCTGACTATAGCCAAAAACATTCAGTACTTC. Protein product: CASSLDLTIAKNIQYF. Full variable domain (missing parts from reference TRBV5-1 and TRBJ2-4): KAGVTQTPRYLIKTRGQQVTLSCSPISGHRSVSWYQQTPGQGLQFLFEYFSETQRNKGNFPGRFSGRQFSNSRSEMNVSTLELGDSALYLCASSLDLTIAKNIQYFGAGTRLSVL.

The sample holds one count of this clone. The rearrangement links TRBV14 to TRBJ2-5; 15 bases are shared with TRBD2. J lost 5 bases, V lost 4 bases, and 14 bases had no gene match. CDR3 length equals 19 residues. CDR1 and CDR2 from the germline V gene are SGHDN and FVKESK. The CDR3 loop is CASSPGLAGGMAARETQYF. The CDR3 coding sequence is TGTGCCAGCAGCCCGGGACTAGCGGGAGGCATGGCTGCCCGGGAGACCCAGTACTTC.

This chain joins TRBV29-1 and TRBJ2-7; TRBD1 agrees at 7 bases. CDR3 length equals 13 residues. Germline assignment: CDR1 SQVTM and CDR2 ANQGSEA. The junction had 8 bases not matched to a gene; V was cut back by 6 bases and J by 3 bases. The CDR3 DNA follows: TGCAGCGTAAGGGACAGTTCTTACTACGAGCAGTACTTC. Translated, it gives CSVRDSSYYEQYF.

This chain uses TRBV5-8 with TRBJ2-3; TRBD2 agrees at 7 bases. V lost 4 bases and J lost 2; bases outside the gene matches: 7. Germline V gene sequence: CDR1 SGHTS, CDR2 YDEGEE. The CDR3 contains 15 residues. The DNA of the CDR3 is TGTGCCAGCAGCGACCGGGACTACCTCACAGATACGCAGTATTTT. This gives the protein CASSDRDYLTDTQYF.

The rearrangement links TRBV5-1 to TRBJ2-1; weak D call: TRBD2 (5 bases). There are 13 residues in the CDR3. Trimming left V 4 bases short and J 6 bases short, with 11 bases between. Germline CDR1 SGHRS, CDR2 YFSETQ. For the CDR3, the DNA is TGCGCCAGCAGCCCTGGACTGATCAATGAGCAGTTCTTC. This sequence encodes CASSPGLINEQFF.

This clone appeared once. CDR3 bases: TGTGCCAGCTCACCCCGACAGGGGTGGGTCGCTAACTATGGCTACACCTTC. It specifies CASSPRQGWVANYGYTF. The chain uses TRBV18 and TRBJ1-2, with 8 positions matching TRBD1. This CDR3 spans 17 amino acids. Trimming removed 3 bases from V and 0 bases from J; junction bases left unmatched: 9. Germline-derived CDR1 and CDR2 are KGHSH and LQKENI. Looking up the rest from reference TRBV18 and TRBJ1-2 gives the full variable domain: NAGVMQNPRHLVRRRGQEARLRCSPMKGHSHVYWYRQLPEEGLKFMVYLQKENIIDESGMPKERFSAEFPKEGPSILRIQQVVRGDSAAYFCASSPRQGWVANYGYTFGSGTRLTVV.

The rearrangement links TRBV5-1 to TRBJ2-5; the match to TRBD1 covers 11 bases. This CDR3 has 15 amino acids. Germline-derived CDR1 and CDR2 are SGHRS and YFSETQ. J lost 3 bases, V lost 6 bases, and 7 bases had no gene match. This CDR3 reads CASTRTGGKEETQYF. CDR3 sequence (DNA): TGCGCCAGCACTCGGACAGGGGGCAAGGAAGAGACCCAGTACTTC.

This chain links TRBV6-1 with TRBJ2-7; D is uncertain. Germline CDR1 is MNHNS and CDR2 is SASEGT. V lost 4 bases to trimming and J lost 3 bases, with 13 bases between them. The CDR3 is 14 residues long. The CDR3 loop reads CASSGSQPNYEQYF. DNA of the CDR3: TGTGCCAGCAGTGGATCACAGCCAAACTACGAGCAGTACTTC.

This chain uses TRBV10-3 with TRBJ1-5; a possible D gene is TRBD1 (6 bases). V lost 5 bases and J lost 0, with 11 bases in between. The germline CDR1 and CDR2 sequences are ENHRY and SYGVKD. The CDR3 length is 15 residues. The CDR3 nucleotides are TGTGCCATCAGTCGGGACAAGTATAGCAATCAGCCCCAGCATTTT. Its protein is CAISRDKYSNQPQHF.

The chain has TRBV5-1 and TRBJ2-1; 8 positions agree with TRBD2. The germline gives CDR1 SGHRS, CDR2 YFSETQ. The CDR3 totals 14 residues. Losses at the gene ends were 6 bases for V and 2 bases for J; bases not matched to a gene: 4. The CDR3, as DNA: TGCGCCAGCACCCGGGGACTAGCCTACAATGAGCAGTTCTTC. As protein: CASTRGLAYNEQFF.

V is TRBV4-2 and J is TRBJ2-7; D perhaps matches TRBD2 (5 bases). Germline values: CDR1 LGHNA, CDR2 YNFKEQ. The CDR3 contains 15 residues. With 0 bases removed from V and 2 bases from J, the gap between germline ends came to 11 bases. The CDR3 sequence is CASSQEAASPYEQYF. CDR3 coding DNA: TGTGCCAGCAGCCAAGAAGCGGCTAGCCCCTACGAGCAGTACTTC.

The V and J genes are TRBV5-1 and TRBJ2-3, with 9 bases identical to TRBD1. The germline V gene has CDR1 SGHRS and CDR2 YFSETQ. This CDR3 is 15 amino acids long. V lost 2 bases to trimming and J lost 3 bases; unmatched junction nucleotides: 4. Here the CDR3 reads CASSFRDRATDTQYF. The CDR3 DNA reads as TGCGCCAGCAGCTTCCGGGACAGGGCAACAGATACGCAGTATTTT.

This rearrangement joins TRBV10-3 to TRBJ2-3; D ambiguous. V was cut by 5 bases and J by 1 base, with 4 bases left in between. In germline, CDR1 is ENHRY, CDR2 SYGVKD. There are 12 residues in the CDR3. CDR3 region: CAISSGTDTQYF. The CDR3 DNA reads TGTGCCATCAGTAGCGGCACAGATACGCAGTATTTT.

The J gene is TRBJ1-2, the V gene TRBV6-5; a possible D gene is TRBD1 (6 bases). Looked up from germline, CDR1 is MNHEY and CDR2 is SVGAGI. This CDR3 comprises 13 residues. V was shortened by 7 bases and J by 2 bases, with 11 bases between the two germline ends. The CDR3 region is CASNPTGNYGYTF. CDR3 in DNA: TGTGCCAGCAACCCGACAGGAAACTATGGCTACACCTTC.

Points on this clone: Germline is not matched at one junction end, which may reflect a read error. The chain combines TRBV7-7 with TRBJ2-7; 9 bases are a match to TRBD1. The CDR3 runs 15 residues. CDR1 and CDR2 from the germline V gene are SSHAT and FNYEAQ (reference sequence). The CDR3: CASSPGTGPGYEQYF. CDR3 nucleotide sequence: TGTGCTAGCAGCCCCGGGACAGGGCCGGGCTACGAGCAGTACTTC.

V gene TRBV18 combines with J gene TRBJ2-7; no firm D call. Germline assignment: CDR1 KGHSH and CDR2 LQKENI. This CDR3 has 13 residues. V shed 3 bases and J shed 6 bases, with 12 bases lying between them. The CDR3 sequence: CASSPRSSAEQYF. The CDR3 nucleotides read TGTGCCAGCTCACCCCGGAGTTCGGCCGAGCAGTACTTC.

CDR3 region: CASSVDRGRNSPLHF. For the CDR3, the DNA is TGTGCCAGCAGTGTCGACAGGGGGCGGAATTCACCCCTCCACTTT. The chain couples TRBV2 to TRBJ1-6, with 10 bases identical to TRBD1. The CDR3 has 15 residues. Losses at the gene ends were 4 bases for V and 7 bases for J; bases not matched to a gene: 4. Germline CDR1 reads SNHLY; CDR2 reads FYNNEI.

V and J are TRBV28 and TRBJ2-7, with D maybe TRBD2 (6 bases). The germline V and J ends were trimmed by 4 bases and 5 bases, with 9 bases remaining between them. This CDR3 has 12 residues. The germline gives CDR1 MDHEN, CDR2 SYDVKM. The CDR3 nucleotides are TGTGCCAGCAGTTCACTAGCAAACGAGCAGTACTTC. As protein: CASSSLANEQYF. The full variable domain, its missing parts supplied by reference TRBV28 and TRBJ2-7, is DVKVTQSSRYLVKRTGEKVFLECVQDMDHENMFWYRQDPGLGLRLIYFSYDVKMKEKGDIPEGYSVSREKKERFSLILESASTNQTSMYLCASSSLANEQYFGPGTRLTVT.

This clone came up a few times. The J gene is TRBJ1-5, the V gene TRBV6-5, with 8 bases that match TRBD1. Per the germline V gene, CDR1 is MNHEY and CDR2 is SVGAGI. The CDR3 consists of 14 residues. V trimming: 7 bases; J trimming: 4 bases; junction bases outside the gene matches: 6. The CDR3 spells CASTQNRGNQPQHF. The DNA for the CDR3 is TGTGCCAGCACCCAAAACAGGGGGAATCAGCCCCAGCATTTT.

The chain links TRBV5-1 to TRBJ1-5, with 7 bases that match TRBD1. V was pared by 3 bases and J by 6 bases, with 6 bases of the junction left unmatched. The CDR3 is 14 amino acids. Germline V gene data show CDR1 as SGHRS and CDR2 as YFSETQ. CDR3 loop: CASSSQGGGQPQHF. The CDR3 DNA follows: TGCGCCAGCAGCTCCCAGGGGGGCGGTCAGCCCCAGCATTTT.

The V and J genes are TRBV4-1 and TRBJ2-1, with 7 bases identical to TRBD2. Germline V gene data show CDR1 as MGHRA and CDR2 as YSYEKL. The length of the CDR3 is 15 residues. The junction had 3 bases not matched to a gene; V was cut back by 1 base and J by 3 bases. CDR3 bases: TGCGCCAGCAGCCAAGGGTCTAGCGGCTACAATGAGCAGTTCTTC. The encoded protein is CASSQGSSGYNEQFF.

The chain couples TRBV5-1 to TRBJ2-3; D is uncertain. Germline CDR1 and CDR2: SGHRS and YFSETQ. The CDR3 covers 14 residues. Trimming removed 0 bases from V and 0 bases from J, with 5 bases in between. CDR3 region: CASSLAVSTDTQYF. As DNA, the CDR3 is TGCGCCAGCAGCTTGGCCGTCAGCACAGATACGCAGTATTTT.